The entry below describes one T cell receptor (beta chain). Antigen unknown. The sample is drawn from a study of shared clonotypes between healthy human individuals. Study context: CD4 naive cells filled three plates per donor, CD4 memory three, CD8 naive two and CD8 memory one.

General study points: Apart from blood, nothing was sampled; tissue repertoires likely differ. Compared with memory subsets, naive subsets generally had larger estimated richness.

Authors' analysis steps: There were no quality scores in the junction-only immunoSEQ sequences, so filtering differed. Here immunoSEQ multiplex PCR was the method, and the copy in TCRdb shows in-frame clones only, minus some. The V and J calls and clone size come from that table; D and trimming were worked out from the DNA. The sample yields about 1.5 million clones, 95% to 99% seen once. The CDR3 is 15 residues long. V lost 5 bases to trimming and J lost 3 bases, with 16 bases between them. CDR1 and CDR2 from the germline V gene are MNHEY and SMNVEV (reference sequence). The origin of this receptor is a man aged 25 to 40 in good health. The sample comprised naive CD4+ T cells sorted from blood. Subset here: CD45RA+ positively selected. The V gene is TRBV27, the J gene TRBJ1-1; weak D call: TRBD1 (5 bases). Here the CDR3 DNA reads TGTGCCAGCAGTCCCCTTGGCCCAGGGTACACTGAAGCTTTCTTT. Its protein is CASSPLGPGYTEAFF.